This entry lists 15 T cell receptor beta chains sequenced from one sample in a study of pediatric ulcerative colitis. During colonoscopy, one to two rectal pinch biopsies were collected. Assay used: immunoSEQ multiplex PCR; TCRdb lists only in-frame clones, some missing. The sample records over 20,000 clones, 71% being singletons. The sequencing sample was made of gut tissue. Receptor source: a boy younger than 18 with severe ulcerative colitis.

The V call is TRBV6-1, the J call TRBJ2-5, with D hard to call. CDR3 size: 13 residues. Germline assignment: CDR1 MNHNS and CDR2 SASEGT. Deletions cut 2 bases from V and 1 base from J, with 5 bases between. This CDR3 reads CASSETIQETQYF. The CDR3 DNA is TGTGCCAGCAGTGAAACAATCCAAGAGACCCAGTACTTC.

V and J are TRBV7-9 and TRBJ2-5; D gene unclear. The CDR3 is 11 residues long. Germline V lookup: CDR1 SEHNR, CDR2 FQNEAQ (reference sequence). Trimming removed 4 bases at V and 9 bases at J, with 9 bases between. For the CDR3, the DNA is TGTGCCAGCAGCTCCCCCGAGCCCCAGTACTTC. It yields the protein CASSSPEPQYF. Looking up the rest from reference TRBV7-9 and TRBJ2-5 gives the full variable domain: DTGVSQNPRHKITKRGQNVTFRCDPISEHNRLYWYRQTLGQGPEFLTYFQNEAQLEKSRLLSDRFSAERPKGSFSTLEIQRTEQGDSAMYLCASSSPEPQYFGPGTRLLVL.

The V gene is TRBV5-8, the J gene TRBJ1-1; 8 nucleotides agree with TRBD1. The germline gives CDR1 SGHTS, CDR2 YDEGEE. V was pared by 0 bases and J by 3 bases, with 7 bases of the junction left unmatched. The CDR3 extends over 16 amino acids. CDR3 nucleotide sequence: TGTGCCAGCAGCTTGGAGCTACAGGGGGGGGACACTGAAGCTTTCTTT. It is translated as CASSLELQGGDTEAFF.

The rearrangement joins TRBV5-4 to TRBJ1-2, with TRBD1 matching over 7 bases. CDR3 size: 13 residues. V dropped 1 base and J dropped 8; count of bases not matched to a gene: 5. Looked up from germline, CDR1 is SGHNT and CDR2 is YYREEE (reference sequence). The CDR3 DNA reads TGTGCCAGCAGCTTGTACAGGGGCGGAGGCTACACCTTC. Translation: CASSLYRGGGYTF.

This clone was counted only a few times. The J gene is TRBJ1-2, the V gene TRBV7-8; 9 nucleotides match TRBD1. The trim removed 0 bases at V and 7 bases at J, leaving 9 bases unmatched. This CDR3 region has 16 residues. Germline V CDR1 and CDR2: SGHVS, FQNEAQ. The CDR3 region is CASSLAHTGGGGGYTF. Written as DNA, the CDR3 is TGTGCCAGCAGCTTAGCGCATACAGGGGGCGGTGGTGGCTACACCTTC.

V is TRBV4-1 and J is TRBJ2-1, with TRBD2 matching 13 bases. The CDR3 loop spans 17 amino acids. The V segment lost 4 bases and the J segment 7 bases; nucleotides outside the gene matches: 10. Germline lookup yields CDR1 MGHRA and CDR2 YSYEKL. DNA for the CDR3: TGCGCCAGCAGCCTCGGACTAGCGGGGGTTCAGGGGAATGAGCAGTTCTTC. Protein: CASSLGLAGVQGNEQFF.

CDR3 DNA: TGTGCCAGCACTTACCTCAGGGGGGGCAGTCAGCCCCAGCATTTT. Protein sequence: CASTYLRGGSQPQHF. The rearrangement joins TRBV2 to TRBJ1-5; 7 positions match TRBD1. V lost 7 bases to trimming and J lost 6 bases; unmatched junction nucleotides: 12. This CDR3 has 15 residues. Per germline, CDR1 SNHLY and CDR2 FYNNEI.

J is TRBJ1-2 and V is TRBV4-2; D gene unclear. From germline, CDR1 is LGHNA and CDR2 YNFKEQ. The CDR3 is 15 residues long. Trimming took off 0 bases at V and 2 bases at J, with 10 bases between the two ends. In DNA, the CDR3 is TGTGCCAGCAGCCAAGAGAGATCGAGAAACTATGGCTACACCTTC. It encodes CASSQERSRNYGYTF.

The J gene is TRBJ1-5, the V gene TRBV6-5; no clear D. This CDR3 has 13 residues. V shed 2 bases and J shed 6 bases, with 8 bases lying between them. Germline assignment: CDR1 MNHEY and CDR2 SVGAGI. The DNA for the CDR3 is TGTGCCAGCAGTTACGATCTAGGTCAGCCCCAGCATTTT. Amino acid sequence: CASSYDLGQPQHF.

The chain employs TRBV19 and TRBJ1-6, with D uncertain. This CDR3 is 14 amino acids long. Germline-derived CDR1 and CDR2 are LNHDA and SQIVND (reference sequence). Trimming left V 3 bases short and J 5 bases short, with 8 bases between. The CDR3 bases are TGTGCCAGTAGTATCGCTCAGAATAATTCACCCCTCCACTTT. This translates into CASSIAQNNSPLHF.

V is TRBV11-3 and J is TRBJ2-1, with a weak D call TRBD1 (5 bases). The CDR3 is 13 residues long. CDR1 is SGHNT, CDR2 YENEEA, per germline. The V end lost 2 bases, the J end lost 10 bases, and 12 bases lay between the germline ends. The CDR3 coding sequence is TGTGCCAGCAGCTTATTAGGTTCAGGGGAGCAGTTCTTC. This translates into CASSLLGSGEQFF. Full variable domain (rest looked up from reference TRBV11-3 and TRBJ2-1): EAGVVQSPRYKIIEKKQPVAFWCNPISGHNTLYWYLQNLGQGPELLIRYENEEAVDDSQLPKDRFSAERLKGVDSTLKIQPAELGDSAVYLCASSLLGSGEQFFGPGTRLTVL.

The chain's CDR3 is CASSAGGRYEQYF. In DNA form, the CDR3 reads TGTGCCAGCAGTGCGGGGGGGCGGTACGAGCAGTACTTC. The chain couples TRBV6-5 to TRBJ2-7, with TRBD2 matching 9 bases. Germline CDR1 reads MNHEY; CDR2 reads SVGAGI. The ends lost 5 bases at V and 4 bases at J; junction bases unmatched: 3. This CDR3 is built from 13 residues.

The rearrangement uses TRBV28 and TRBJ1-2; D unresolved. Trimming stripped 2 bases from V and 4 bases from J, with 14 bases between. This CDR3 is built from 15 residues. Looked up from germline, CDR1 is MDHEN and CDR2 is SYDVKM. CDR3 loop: CASSLTPLTSYGYTF. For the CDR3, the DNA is TGTGCCAGCAGTTTAACGCCTCTTACGTCCTATGGCTACACCTTC.

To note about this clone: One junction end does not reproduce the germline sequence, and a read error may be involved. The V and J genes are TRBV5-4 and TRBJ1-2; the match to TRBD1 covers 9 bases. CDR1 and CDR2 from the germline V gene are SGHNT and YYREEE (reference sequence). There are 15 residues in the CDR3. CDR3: CASSLGQGVLYGYTF. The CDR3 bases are TGCGCCAGCAGCTTGGGACAGGGAGTCCTCTATGGCTACACCTTC.

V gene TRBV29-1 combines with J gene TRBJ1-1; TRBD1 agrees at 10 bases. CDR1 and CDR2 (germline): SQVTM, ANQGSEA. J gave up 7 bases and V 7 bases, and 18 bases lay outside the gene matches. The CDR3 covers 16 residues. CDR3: CSAAPPKTGGGIEAFF. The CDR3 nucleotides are TGCAGCGCGGCCCCCCCTAAGACAGGGGGCGGAATTGAAGCTTTCTTT. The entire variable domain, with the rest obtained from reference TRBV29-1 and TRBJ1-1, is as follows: SAVISQKPSRDICQRGTSLTIQCQVDSQVTMMFWYRQQPGQSLTLIATANQGSEATYESGFVIDKFPISRPNLTFSTLTVSNMSPEDSSIYLCSAAPPKTGGGIEAFFGQGTRLTVV.